A selection of T cell receptor beta chains follows, all from one sample in a study of radiotherapy plus CTLA-4 blockade in lung cancer. Data came from immunoSEQ multiplex PCR; TCRdb stores just in-frame clones and leaves some out. The sample lists approximately 94,000 clones; about four fifths were seen once. Source: peripheral blood, taken from a patient treated with radiotherapy plus ipilimumab. The receptors derive from a human donor with non-small cell lung cancer that progressed on radiotherapy plus ipilimumab. Both conserved end residues are part of each CDR3. D genes are given only for firm matches. Not all rows give a size; the values are once, few, many and, for expanded clones, a class.

J gene: TRBJ1-2; D gene: .; clone size: .; V gene: TRBV2; CDR3 protein: CASSVQVNGYTF; CDR3 DNA: TGTGCCAGCAGTGTTCAGGTGAATGGCTACACCTTC
J gene: TRBJ2-7; D gene: TRBD2; clone size: .; V gene: TRBV7-2; CDR3 protein: CASSTGLAFGEQYF; CDR3 DNA: TGTGCCAGCAGCACGGGACTAGCTTTTGGCGAGCAGTACTTC
J gene: TRBJ1-3; D gene: .; clone size: .; V gene: TRBV4-2; CDR3 protein: CASSQDRMGASGNTIYF; CDR3 DNA: TGTGCCAGCAGCCAAGATCGGATGGGGGCGAGTGGAAACACCATATATTTT
J gene: TRBJ2-1; D gene: TRBD1; clone size: .; V gene: TRBV19; CDR3 protein: CASRVFSDRSSYNEQFF; CDR3 DNA: TGTGCCAGTAGAGTCTTCTCGGACAGGAGCTCCTACAATGAGCAGTTCTTC
J gene: TRBJ2-3; D gene: TRBD2; clone size: .; V gene: TRBV7-9; CDR3 protein: CASSLDLAAVTDTQYF; CDR3 DNA: TGTGCCAGCAGCTTAGACCTAGCGGCAGTCACAGATACGCAGTATTTT
J gene: TRBJ2-7; D gene: TRBD1; clone size: .; V gene: TRBV6-1; CDR3 protein: CASSGGKTGTYEQYF; CDR3 DNA: TGTGCCAGCAGTGGGGGGAAGACAGGGACCTACGAGCAGTACTTC
J gene: TRBJ2-2; D gene: .; clone size: .; V gene: TRBV7-3; CDR3 protein: CASSLNVPGELFF; CDR3 DNA: TGTGCCAGCAGCTTAAACGTTCCCGGGGAGCTGTTTTTT
J gene: TRBJ2-7; D gene: TRBD2; clone size: few; V gene: TRBV28; CDR3 protein: CASSSTGTTSREQYF; CDR3 DNA: TGTGCCAGCAGTTCCACCGGGACTACATCCCGCGAGCAGTACTTC
J gene: TRBJ1-2; D gene: TRBD1; clone size: .; V gene: TRBV5-1; CDR3 protein: CASSFGTGQGRGYTF; CDR3 DNA: TGCGCCAGCAGCTTCGGGACTGGACAGGGGCGTGGCTACACCTTC
J gene: TRBJ1-2; D gene: .; clone size: .; V gene: TRBV9; CDR3 protein: CASSGGGQSFYGYTF; CDR3 DNA: TGTGCCAGCAGCGGAGGAGGACAGTCTTTCTATGGCTACACCTTC
J gene: TRBJ2-2; D gene: .; clone size: once; V gene: TRBV29-1; CDR3 protein: CSVRSSNTGELFF; CDR3 DNA: TGCAGCGTTCGGTCCAGCAACACCGGGGAGCTGTTTTTT